This is a list of T cell receptor beta chains from one sample in a study of CD8+ T cells in alopecia areata. This table comes from immunoSEQ multiplex PCR, and its TCRdb copy is limited to in-frame clones, with some not included. The data hold approximately 150,000 clones, with less than 65% observed a single time. The specimen sequenced was CD8+ T cells sorted from blood. The source of these receptors is a human donor in good health. Both conserved end residues are part of each CDR3. Each record gives: V gene, clone size, CDR3 protein. Some rows mark clone size as missing; the rest say once, few, many or name a class of expanded clone.

>TRBV5-6|-
CASSWDRQETQYF
>TRBV27|-
CASSLTADQETQYF
>TRBV27|-
CASSLHQGPGVPRELFF
>TRBV5-1|few
CASSVVGTTEAFF
>TRBV6-5|-
CASSIQGNLYEQYF
>TRBV2|-
CASSSAGNQPQHF
>TRBV20-1|-
CSATPRGEQYF
>TRBV28|few
CASSLLGSGANNEQFF
>TRBV6-5|-
CASSYSEGGPYEQYF
>TRBV5-1|once
CASSLGGVSSYNEQFF
>TRBV6-5|-
CASSSSVASTDTQYF
>TRBV7-9|-
CASSSRVLSGGTYEQYF
>TRBV19|-
CASRTDGTGTSTYEQYF
>TRBV29-1|-
CSVEDRRTESYEQYF
>TRBV6-1|-
CASSERSAGLANNEQFF
>TRBV27|few
CASSLKGAEAFF
>TRBV29-1|-
CSVEVKVPGELFF
>TRBV28|-
CASSFFPPGQATLLYTF
>TRBV7-9|-
CASSSYQGEAFF
>TRBV2|-
CASSDYEQYF
>TRBV7-9|few
CASSLWLAGESYEQYF
>TRBV27|-
CASSYGQGHNEQFF
>TRBV29-1|-
CSVTTGANTEAFF
>TRBV29-1|-
CSVVGQGYEQYF
>TRBV5-6|few
CASSLGRSGNTIYF
>TRBV7-9|few
CASSYDSPYNEQFF